This TCR beta chain is from a study of shared clonotypes between healthy human individuals. Overall study context: The donors, two women and a few men, were aged 18 to 49.

V lost 4 bases, J lost 7 bases, and 4 bases stayed unmatched. Germline V gives CDR1 PRHDT, CDR2 FYEKMQ (reference sequence). The CDR3 totals 15 residues. A deep-level run was used for the assay. What was sequenced on ten immunoSEQ deep assay plates was unsorted PBMC DNA. Authors' analysis steps: ImmunoSEQ only sent back junction sequences with no quality scores, so filtering was done differently. TCRdb keeps only in-frame clones here, not all; method: immunoSEQ multiplex PCR. V, J and clone size were drawn from that table, and D and trimming were deduced from the DNA. Of fewer than 600,000 clones in the sample, 79% are singletons; the top ten hold roughly 13%.

This clonotype was obtained from a woman in her 40s in good health. Some clones in this sample may be carry-over from other donors' samples. The rearrangement links TRBV13 to TRBJ2-1; the match to TRBD2 covers 13 bases. The material sequenced was PBMCs. CDR3 loop: CASSWTSGSLNEQFF. The DNA of the CDR3 is TGTGCCAGCAGCTGGACTAGCGGGAGTTTAAATGAGCAGTTCTTC.